The 3 T cell receptor beta chains reported below all come from one sample, sequenced in a study of T cell responses to AZD1222 COVID-19 vaccine. Produced via immunoSEQ multiplex PCR; TCRdb's table is partial and in-frame only. Of about 130,000 clones listed, roughly nine tenths are singletons. The material sequenced was peripheral blood, taken on day 0 of AZD1222 vaccination. These receptors all stem from an adult in good health.

The chain has TRBV30 and TRBJ2-7; D is tentatively TRBD1 or TRBD2 (6 bases each). The CDR3 sequence is 14 residues long. Deletions cut 5 bases from V and 3 bases from J, with 17 bases between. Germline CDR1 and CDR2: GTSNPN and SVGIG (reference sequence). CDR3 sequence (DNA): TGTGCCTGGGCTCGGGGGCACACACTCTACGAGCAGTACTTC. Its translation is CAWARGHTLYEQYF.

This clone was seen a single time. V usage is TRBV7-9 and J usage is TRBJ1-3; 8 nucleotides line up with TRBD1. Germline lookup yields CDR1 SEHNR and CDR2 FQNEAQ (reference sequence). There are 16 residues in the CDR3. Trimming cost V 3 bases and J 0 bases; bases outside gene matches: 4. CDR3 DNA sequence: TGTGCCAGCAGCTTCGGGACAGGAGCCTCTGGAAACACCATATATTTT. Residues: CASSFGTGASGNTIYF.

The chain is built from TRBV27 and TRBJ2-7; D may be TRBD2 (5 bases). This CDR3 is built from 13 residues. The germline CDR1 and CDR2 sequences are MNHEY and SMNVEV (reference sequence). V was cut by 5 bases and J by 0 bases, with 8 bases left in between. CDR3 in amino acids: CASSPRVSYEQYF. Here the CDR3 DNA reads TGTGCCAGCAGTCCGAGGGTCTCCTACGAGCAGTACTTC.